This T cell receptor (beta chain) was profiled in a study of blood T cell repertoires in COVID-19. About the study: Nucleic acid was either cDNA or gDNA, and it came from T cells, B-cell-depleted T cells, or PBMCs.

This clone has just one count. Source study methods: Cell counts per sample came from amplifying reference gene primers. The protocol was immunoSEQ multiplex PCR, while the TCRdb copy is restricted to in-frame clones and leaves out a portion. V and J calls and clone size are as listed in that table; D and trimming were resolved from the DNA. This sample yields approximately 230,000 clones, of which about 80% are seen a single time; about 8.1% belongs to the top ten. Per the germline V gene, CDR1 is MNHEY and CDR2 is SMNVEV (reference sequence). This CDR3 region has 15 residues. V gave up 3 bases and J gave up 4 bases; unmatched junction bases: 8.

The sequence was collected from a man older than 75 with acute or convalescent COVID-19. The chain recombines TRBV27 with TRBJ1-2, with 7 bases lining up with TRBD1. Sequenced sample: peripheral blood. The CDR3 nucleotides are TGTGCCAGCAGTTTTAGGCGGGACAGTCCCTATGGCTACACCTTC. This translates into CASSFRRDSPYGYTF.